Below are 20 T cell receptor beta chains sequenced from a single sample in a study of cytomegalovirus exposure and HLA in healthy donors (TCRdb year 2017). The library was generated by the immunoSEQ multiplex PCR assay. A mixture of 60 forward primers for TCR Vbeta segments and 13 reverse primers for TCR Jbeta segments was used in the multiplex PCR. Entries here come from immuneACCESS through TCRdb and include only in-frame sequences with V and J called. Some clones fail to appear in such tables; in the studies checked, an unresolved V gene covers under half of the shortfall, and the cause of the remainder is unknown. This sample is represented by more than 90,000 clones; 78% of them were singletons. The top ten constitute around 0.74% of the sample. The specimen sequenced was PBMCs. The origin of the receptors is an older woman in good health and CMV-seronegative.

V is TRBV19 and J is TRBJ1-2, with TRBD1 matching 7 bases. The CDR3 covers 13 residues. V shed 6 bases, J shed 6 bases, and the junction held 7 bases outside the gene matches. Germline CDR1 and CDR2: LNHDA and SQIVND (reference sequence). CDR3 loop: CASRATGVNGYTF. The CDR3 DNA reads TGTGCCAGTAGGGCAACAGGGGTCAATGGCTACACCTTC.

This chain links TRBV6-1 with TRBJ2-5, with a tentative D call TRBD2 (6 bases). Between the trimmed V and J ends, which lost 1 base and 1 base, there was a span of 13 bases. The germline V gene encodes CDR1 MNHNS and CDR2 SASEGT. The CDR3 is made up of 16 amino acids. CDR3 residues: CASSEGERAFQETQYF. The DNA for the CDR3 is TGTGCCAGCAGTGAAGGGGAGCGGGCCTTCCAAGAGACCCAGTACTTC.

The chain is built from TRBV19 and TRBJ2-7; 10 bases match TRBD1. V gave up 5 bases and J gave up 2 bases; unmatched junction bases: 3. The length of the CDR3 is 14 residues. Germline V gene sequence: CDR1 LNHDA, CDR2 SQIVND (reference sequence). CDR3 region: CASSAGTGAYEQYF. Here the CDR3 DNA reads TGTGCCAGTAGTGCCGGGACAGGGGCCTACGAGCAGTACTTC.

This chain joins TRBV19 and TRBJ2-2; no definite D call. The V end lost 3 bases, the J end lost 2 bases, and 10 bases lay between the germline ends. The CDR3 covers 15 residues. The germline V gene encodes CDR1 LNHDA and CDR2 SQIVND (reference sequence). CDR3 DNA: TGTGCCAGTAGTATCGGTACAGTAAACACCGGGGAGCTGTTTTTT. Translated, it gives CASSIGTVNTGELFF. Filled out from reference TRBV19 and TRBJ2-2, the complete variable domain reads DGGITQSPKYLFRKEGQNVTLSCEQNLNHDAMYWYRQDPGQGLRLIYYSQIVNDFQKGDIAEGYSVSREKKESFPLTVTSAQKNPTAFYLCASSIGTVNTGELFFGEGSRLTVL.

The chain carries TRBV6-5 and TRBJ1-4; D unresolved. This CDR3 contains 13 residues. Germline loops: CDR1 MNHEY, CDR2 SVGAGI. V lost 6 bases to trimming and J lost 1 base, with 6 bases between them. The DNA of the CDR3 is TGTGCCAGCAGGAGGCTAACTAATGAAAAACTGTTTTTT. Protein: CASRRLTNEKLFF.

This clone was observed once. The chain links TRBV7-2 to TRBJ2-1; D is unclear. Germline CDR1 is SGHTA and CDR2 is FQGNSA. CDR3 length: 14 amino acids. V lost 1 base and J 14 bases, leaving 18 bases between the germline ends. CDR3 residues: CASSLEISGSREFF. In nucleotides, the CDR3 is TGTGCCAGCAGCTTAGAAATTTCCGGGTCTCGGGAGTTCTTC.

The rearrangement joins TRBV19 to TRBJ2-7; 8 bases agree with TRBD1. This CDR3 spans 15 amino acids. From germline, CDR1 is LNHDA and CDR2 SQIVND (reference sequence). The ends lost 1 base at V and 3 bases at J; junction bases unmatched: 5. CDR3 sequence: CASSIGGTGVYEQYF. The CDR3 region has the DNA TGTGCCAGTAGTATAGGAGGGACAGGAGTCTACGAGCAGTACTTC.

The chain combines TRBV11-3 with TRBJ2-7, with 8 bases aligning to TRBD2. The trim removed 5 bases at V and 6 bases at J, leaving 6 bases unmatched. The V gene's germline CDR1 is SGHNT and CDR2 YENEEA. There are 13 residues in the CDR3. CDR3 amino acids: CASSPRAGGEQYF. As DNA, the CDR3 is TGTGCCAGCAGCCCCAGGGCGGGAGGCGAGCAGTACTTC.

This chain links TRBV30 with TRBJ1-2; a possible D gene is TRBD1 (6 bases). Germline CDR1 and CDR2: GTSNPN and SVGIG (reference sequence). The V end was cut by 1 base, the J end by 6 bases, with 12 bases between. This CDR3 region has 13 residues. The CDR3 coding sequence is TGTGCCTGGAGTGAGGCAGGGGTAGATGGCTACACCTTC. It translates to CAWSEAGVDGYTF.

V usage is TRBV5-1 and J usage is TRBJ1-4, with D hard to call. From germline, CDR1 is SGHRS and CDR2 YFSETQ. Trimming stripped 4 bases from V and 7 bases from J, with 17 bases between. The CDR3 sequence is 15 residues long. As DNA, the CDR3 is TGCGCCAGCAGCCCCTCTTTTGGCGGAGGTGAAAAACTGTTTTTT. It yields the protein CASSPSFGGGEKLFF.

This chain links TRBV29-1 with TRBJ2-7; a possible D gene is TRBD2 (6 bases). V lost 7 bases and J lost 0, with 16 bases in between. Germline V gene sequence: CDR1 SQVTM, CDR2 ANQGSEA. The CDR3 length is 14 residues. The CDR3 sequence: CSAPWAGYSYEQYF. DNA of the CDR3: TGCAGCGCCCCATGGGCGGGGTACTCCTACGAGCAGTACTTC.

This clone was observed a few times. The CDR3 is CASSDVTAGSDGYTF. Here the CDR3 DNA reads TGTGCCAGCAGTGATGTAACGGCAGGCTCGGATGGCTACACCTTC. This chain joins TRBV2 and TRBJ1-2; D call uncertain. Trimming pared 3 bases from V and 6 bases from J, leaving 17 bases between. Germline loops: CDR1 SNHLY, CDR2 FYNNEI. This CDR3 region has 15 residues.

This chain links TRBV5-6 with TRBJ1-6; perhaps TRBD1 as D (6 bases). The CDR3 is 15 amino acids. Germline assignment: CDR1 SGHDT and CDR2 YYEEEE. V was trimmed by 4 bases and J by 3 bases, leaving 11 bases between them. The DNA for the CDR3 is TGTGCCAGCAGCCGGGAAGGGGGCTATAATTCACCCCTCCACTTT. Protein product: CASSREGGYNSPLHF. Complete variable domain (other parts from reference TRBV5-6 and TRBJ1-6): DAGVTQSPTHLIKTRGQQVTLRCSPKSGHDTVSWYQQALGQGPQFIFQYYEEEERQRGNFPDRFSGHQFPNYSSELNVNALLLGDSALYLCASSREGGYNSPLHFGNGTRLTVT.

The sample holds a few counts of this clone. The chain joins TRBV15 to TRBJ1-4, with D tentatively TRBD1 (5 bases). The CDR3 totals 14 residues. Trimming took 1 base from V and 7 from J, leaving 10 bases between them. The germline V gene encodes CDR1 LNHNV and CDR2 YYDKDF (reference sequence). The CDR3 reads CATSRAGGSEKLFF. In DNA form, the CDR3 reads TGTGCCACCAGCAGAGCGGGGGGTTCTGAAAAACTGTTTTTT.

The V call is TRBV5-4, the J call TRBJ2-7, with 7 nucleotides matching TRBD1. Germline V lookup: CDR1 SGHNT, CDR2 YYREEE (reference sequence). Unmatched junction bases numbered 7, after V lost 4 bases and J lost 3 bases. This CDR3 contains 14 residues. Here the CDR3 reads CASSGTTGSYEQYF. CDR3 bases: TGTGCCAGCAGCGGGACGACAGGGAGCTACGAGCAGTACTTC.

This chain joins TRBV2 and TRBJ1-1; tentatively, D is TRBD1 (6 bases). Per the germline V gene, CDR1 is SNHLY and CDR2 is FYNNEI. CDR3 length: 13 amino acids. Trimming removed 6 bases at V and 1 base at J, with 9 bases between. Written as DNA, the CDR3 is TGTGCCAGCAGGACACAGGGGAACACTGAAGCTTTCTTT. It specifies CASRTQGNTEAFF.

The CDR3 here is CASSRPPGLGLYEQYF. In DNA, the CDR3 is TGTGCCAGCAGTCGGCCTCCGGGACTAGGTCTCTACGAGCAGTACTTC. V is TRBV6-6 and J is TRBJ2-7, with 8 bases aligning to TRBD2. This CDR3 spans 16 amino acids. Looked up from germline, CDR1 is MNHNY and CDR2 is SVGAGI (reference sequence). V shed 5 bases, J shed 3 bases, and the junction held 12 bases outside the gene matches.

A remark on this clone: Germline and junction disagree at one end, which may indicate a read error. Other nucleotide sequences in the sample specify the same CDR3. Here the CDR3 reads CSVGASSNQPQHF. Written as DNA, the CDR3 is TGCAGTGTTGGGGCATCTAGCAATCAGCCCCAGCATTTT. The rearrangement joins TRBV29-1 to TRBJ1-5; possible D gene TRBD1, 5 bases. This CDR3 is 13 amino acids long. Germline V gene sequence: CDR1 SQVTM, CDR2 ANQGSEA.

This chain links TRBV5-1 with TRBJ2-5; a possible D gene is TRBD1 (6 bases). CDR3 length: 14 residues. Germline lookup yields CDR1 SGHRS and CDR2 YFSETQ. Trimming left V 2 bases short and J 5 bases short, with 13 bases between. The CDR3 here is CASSFRDMGETQYF. CDR3 nucleotide sequence: TGCGCCAGCAGCTTTCGGGACATGGGTGAGACCCAGTACTTC.

V gene TRBV30 combines with J gene TRBJ2-7, with D tentatively TRBD1 (7 bases). The germline V gene has CDR1 GTSNPN and CDR2 SVGIG (reference sequence). V shed 1 base and J shed 4 bases, with 14 bases lying between them. The CDR3 covers 14 residues. The CDR3 loop is CAWSERGLAYEQYF. The CDR3 DNA reads TGTGCCTGGAGTGAGAGGGGGCTAGCGTACGAGCAGTACTTC.